This TCR beta chain was sequenced for a study of blood T cell repertoires in COVID-19. The CDR3 has 16 residues. Trimming removed 2 bases at V and 4 bases at J, with 16 bases between. Germline V gene lookup returns CDR1 SGHTA and CDR2 FQGNSA. In the authors' methods: Amplification with reference gene primers provided the estimates of nucleated cell counts. Sequencing was performed with immunoSEQ multiplex PCR; in TCRdb, only in-frame clones are kept and a portion is missing. V, J and clone size were drawn from that table, and D and trimming were deduced from the DNA. This sample has around 100,000 clones, with approximately 90% found just once.

This chain uses TRBV7-2 with TRBJ2-3; D is unresolved. The sequence derives from a man aged 45-65 years with active COVID-19. Sequenced input: peripheral blood. DNA for the CDR3: TGTGCCAGCAGCTTATTTCCCGAGCGAGGCTCAGATACGCAGTATTTT. This sequence encodes CASSLFPERGSDTQYF. The full variable domain, its missing parts supplied by reference TRBV7-2 and TRBJ2-3, is GAGVSQSPSNKVTEKGKDVELRCDPISGHTALYWYRQSLGQGLEFLIYFQGNSAPDKSGLPSDRFSAERTGGSVSTLTIQRTQQEDSAVYLCASSLFPERGSDTQYFGPGTRLTVL.